A single count supports the clone carrying this TCR beta chain. With 0 bases removed from V and 0 bases from J, the gap between germline ends came to 12 bases. The germline gives CDR1 SGHDN, CDR2 FVKESK. This CDR3 is built from 17 residues. This record belongs to a study of T cell changes during pregnancy in multiple sclerosis. Some clones are missing from TCRdb's copy, which holds only in-frame ones; the method was immunoSEQ multiplex PCR. The sample yields 90,000 to 150,000 clones, approximately 95% seen once. This sequence joins TRBV14 and TRBJ1-3; no clear D gene. Here the sequenced sample was peripheral blood, taken before pregnancy. The TCR comes from a female donor with multiple sclerosis, enrolled in a pregnancy study. Here the CDR3 DNA reads TGTGCCAGCAGCCAAGAGGTTCGGTGGAGCTCTGGAAACACCATATATTTT. Translating it yields CASSQEVRWSSGNTIYF.